The TCR beta chain described here comes from a study of T cells after yellow fever vaccination. General study findings and limits: The secondary response showed a weaker magnitude and a faster peak, day 5 versus 15. At around 95% for CD4 and 70% to 90% for CD8, most primary-vaccination clones showed up again after the booster. There was a small share of clonotypes that showed up in both the CD4 and CD8 compartments.

As concerns this clonotype: Its antigen is as yet unknown.

As TCR cDNA was made by 5'RACE template switching, a universal primer site and UMIs were added. Each CDR3 protein gets one entry after TCRdb re-called the 5' RACE reads with MiXCR. The sample contains some 600,000 distinct CDR3 sequences, around a sixth of which appear only once. Germline CDR1 and CDR2: DFQATT and SNEGSKA (reference sequence). Between the trimmed V and J ends, which lost 6 bases and 7 bases, there was a span of 22 bases. The length of the CDR3 is 14 residues. The V call is TRBV20-1, the J call TRBJ2-7, with D tentatively TRBD1 (6 bases). This sequence was found in a man aged 18-30 years who received the YFV17D yellow fever vaccine. Sequencing used PBMCs, obtained 5 days after the first yellow fever vaccination. CDR3 DNA sequence: TGCAGTGCACCCGAGGGGACACGGGTCGGAGAGCAGTACTTC. This gives the protein CSAPEGTRVGEQYF.